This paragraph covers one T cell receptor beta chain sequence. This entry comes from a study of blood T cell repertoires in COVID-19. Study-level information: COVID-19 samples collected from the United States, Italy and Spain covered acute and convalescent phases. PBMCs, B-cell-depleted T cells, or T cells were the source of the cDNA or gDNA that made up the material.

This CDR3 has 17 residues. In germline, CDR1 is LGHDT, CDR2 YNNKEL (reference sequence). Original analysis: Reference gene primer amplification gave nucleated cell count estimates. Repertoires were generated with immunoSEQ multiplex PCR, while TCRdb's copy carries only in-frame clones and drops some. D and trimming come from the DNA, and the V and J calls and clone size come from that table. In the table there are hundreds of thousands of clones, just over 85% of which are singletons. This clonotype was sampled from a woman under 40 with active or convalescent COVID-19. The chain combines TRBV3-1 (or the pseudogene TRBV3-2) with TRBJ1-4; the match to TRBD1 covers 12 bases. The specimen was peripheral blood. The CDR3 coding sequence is TGTGCAACCTCCCCGGGACAGGGGGCGCCAACTAATGAAAAACTGTTTTTT. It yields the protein CATSPGQGAPTNEKLFF.